The sequence of this T cell receptor beta chain was determined in a study of T cell repertoires in cytomegalovirus infection. Overall study: Peptides in the study included HLA-C-restricted and HLA-B-restricted CMV epitopes. In public TCR beta signatures, there were indications of both CMV infection and matching HLA type. Study-wide findings and caveats: Cumulated frequencies of public TCR beta families served to identify carriers of CMV plus the relevant HLA. HLA-C-restricted TCR beta clonotypes specific for CMV led the ex vivo response.

This clonotype appeared a few times. What it binds is unknown. Germline trimming cut 5 bases from V and 1 base from J; bases unmatched to any gene: 6. Germline CDR1 is SEHNR and CDR2 is FQNEAQ (reference sequence). CDR3 length: 15 amino acids. TCRdb passed the reads through MiXCR, listing each CDR3 protein once. The sample yields around 800,000 distinct CDR3 sequences, roughly 33% seen once. This sample comprised cultured CD8+ T cells from PBMCs, obtained from culture after CMV antigen stimulation. The clonotype comes from a human donor in good health (CMV status not recorded). Some clones in this sample may be carry-over from other donors' samples. The chain combines TRBV7-9 with TRBJ2-7; 9 bases are a match to TRBD1. The CDR3 DNA follows: TGTGCCAGCAGCCAGGACAGGGGATCTTCCTACGAGCAGTACTTC. This codes for CASSQDRGSSYEQYF.